This TCR beta chain appears in the sequencing data of a study of PD-1 blockade in classical Hodgkin lymphoma. This table comes from immunoSEQ multiplex PCR, and its TCRdb copy is limited to in-frame clones, with some not included. The profile shows 25,000 to 35,000 clones, roughly 94% of them singletons. The sample's time point: newly diagnosed, previously untreated cHL patient sample. V lost 2 bases and J lost 5, with 7 bases in between. CDR3 size: 13 residues. Per the germline V gene, CDR1 is MNHNS and CDR2 is SASEGT. This rearrangement joins TRBV6-1 to TRBJ2-1, with D hard to call. Sequenced: peripheral blood mononuclear cells (PBMCs). This TCR was recovered from a human donor with classical Hodgkin lymphoma. CDR3: CASSEQPDNEQFF. Written as DNA, the CDR3 is TGTGCCAGCAGTGAACAGCCAGACAATGAGCAGTTCTTC.